This record concerns one T cell receptor (beta chain) sequence. What this receptor recognizes is not known. The sample comes from a study of cytomegalovirus exposure and HLA in healthy donors (dated by TCRdb to the late 2010s). Study-wide context: An earlier analysis of roughly 500 of the donors reported roughly 300 Gb of sequence data and 117 million unique TCR beta sequences obtained from around 180 million T cells. HLA typing covered class I and class II loci at four-digit resolution. Approximately 310 gigabases of sequencing data and 70 million to 100 million unique TCR sequences were included in an early release covering around 600 HLA-typed donors. Of the 300 to 500 genotyped donors, more than 75% were placed in the genetic ancestry cluster associated with self-reported Caucasian donors. An earlier analysis of 587 of the donors applied high-throughput TCR beta sequencing to assess whether each TCR beta V gene segment acted as functional or pseudogenic. High-throughput TCR immunosequencing, statistical association of individual TCRs with disease status, and machine learning were combined to predict cytomegalovirus infection status. The T cell repertoires of some 700 subjects were profiled by immunosequencing and related to cytomegalovirus serostatus. Besides the first cohort of 666 subjects, a separate validation cohort made up of some 110 different subjects was used. The number of typed donors differed by locus: about 620-630 for A, B, C, DRB1 and DQB1; 500 to 550 for DQA1; approximately 600 for DPA1; and some 430 for DPB1. On average, around 200,000 unique TCR beta nucleotide sequences were sequenced per donor among some 430 genotyped donors of the cohort, with around 19% of those sequences being non-productive. Rather than using new phenotypic data, the later analysis identified candidate immune exposures from TCR beta sequences and from how often those sequences occurred across donors. Genome-wide SNP genotypes for about 65% of the 666 donors were used in a later genetic analysis, which treated that subset as a discovery cohort. Alongside the repertoire data, information on donor age, sex, ethnicity and CMV serostatus was compiled. All discovery cohort repertoires had been generated on a single sequencing platform. In a later analysis, previously published TCR beta repertoires from more than 500 donors were re-analyzed and high-resolution HLA genotyping was added so that TCR occurrence patterns could be studied. The aim of the study was to test whether cataloging public T cell receptors could identify signatures of past pathogen exposure. Five DR-DQ haplotypes were handled as single units for association and clustering, since linkage in the cohort was strong.

Counted from cysteine to phenylalanine, this CDR3 has 13 amino acids. The only DNA kept is the CDR3, 39 bases in frame from the first base. V and J lose 6 bases and 6 bases, and a span of 12 bases separates them. CDR1 and CDR2, per the germline V gene, are SGDLS and YYNGEE. Library generation was performed with the immunoSEQ multiplex PCR assay. The multiplex PCR relied on a mix of 60 forward primers for TCR Vbeta segments and 13 reverse primers for TCR Jbeta segments. Amplification of the CDR3 region of rearranged TCR beta genes was performed with a multiplex PCR assay on genomic DNA. On the Illumina HiSeq System, the amplified TCR beta libraries were sequenced as 87-base-pair reads. In the paper's pipeline: In a later analysis, approximately 74 million unique TCR beta chains were counted across the roughly 700 repertoires, and around 10 million of these chains were shared by at least two donors. A nearest-neighbor algorithm error-corrected the raw reads and collapsed the reads into unique sequences, merging closely related sequences to remove PCR and sequencing errors. V, D and J gene segments were assigned by aligning CDR3 sequences to IMGT reference sequences. Each retained sequence needed at least a six-nucleotide match to both a V gene segment and a J gene segment. A rearrangement counted as productive if the CDR3 had no stop codons and remained in frame with V and J, and every other rearrangement counted as non-productive. CDR3 was defined according to IMGT convention as the region running from the second conserved V-encoded cysteine to the conserved J-encoded phenylalanine. The earlier analysis of approximately 500 of the donors excluded sequences that lacked an unambiguous match to a single V gene segment. An earlier analysis of a few hundred of the donors classified V segments as functional when productive rearrangements were above 56.7% and as segregating when the standard deviation between donors was above 5%. A statistical classification framework was developed to diagnose cytomegalovirus status using the catalog of TCR beta chain sequences. In a later analysis, TCR nucleotide sequences were compared against IMGT/GENE-DB human TR gene sequences so that V and J genes could be assigned. In a later analysis, CDR3 sequences and most-parsimonious VDJ recombination scenarios were assigned using the TCRdist pipeline. In a later analysis, every TCR beta chain was defined by the combination of its CDR3 amino acid sequence and its V-gene family, and reads without a unique V-gene family were dropped. To address suspected cross-contamination and a sequencing artifact, a later analysis removed approximately 590 highly shared, low-generation-probability nucleotide sequences. For each public chain, a later analysis derived a clonal expansion index from normalized ranks of inferred template counts within each repertoire. In a later analysis, generation probabilities were computed with a VDJ recombination model fitted to out-of-frame rearrangements, and the resulting probabilities were checked against IGoR. Hypergeometric tests were used in a later analysis to score TCR-TCR, TCR-HLA and TCR-CMV co-occurrence, with a repertoire-size bias correction applied to the TCR pairs. To estimate false discovery rates, a later analysis permuted the HLA or CMV assignments 20 times. In a later analysis, co-occurring TCRs were grouped using DBSCAN, with TCRdist sequence similarity added in when clustering inside HLA-allele-positive subsets. Repertoires with fewer than 30,000 or more than 120,000 public chains, plus five repertoires with anomalous nucleotide sharing, were excluded from co-occurrence clustering. TCRdb re-hosts the immuneACCESS table, in-frame sequences only. Its copies lack some clones; in the studies checked, an unresolved V gene accounts for under half of them, and the cause for the rest is not known. From that table come the V and J calls and clone size; the DNA was used to work out D and trimming. The data table for this sample lists 55,000 to 85,000 clones. 2.4% of the sample is in the top ten clones.

The full study reports these points: A cluster of highly shared sequence variants was judged likely to be a technical artifact of the sequencing pipeline. A later genetic analysis reported fewer N-insertions in productive TCRs among donors in an Asian-associated ancestry cluster than the roughly 700-donor mean. While some public TCRs were present in many individuals, most TCR sequences turned up only very rarely across donors. The cohort was sequenced for TCR beta chains only, and without alpha or paired-chain data the features that could be detected were limited. The earlier analysis of approximately 560 of the donors excluded fewer than 20 rarely observed V segments, including chromosome 9 orphons, because counts were too low. Some IMGT-functional V segments, including TRBV6-2 and TRBV6-3, could not be told apart with the 87-base-pair reads, so those segments were excluded. V-gene and J-gene trimming of TCR beta chains was associated with a missense DCLRE1C variant in a later genetic analysis, and the association was replicated in an independent cohort. A later analysis found that TCR association rates varied across HLA loci, with DRB1 alleles showing the most associated TCRs and HLA-C alleles the fewest. Roughly uniform sequencing depth across donors was assumed in presence/absence analyses, although this assumption may not hold. The authors suggested that the approach could potentially be extended to other disease states and immunological phenotypes. In a later analysis, about 17,000 TCR beta sequences were associated with specific HLA alleles at a false discovery rate of 0.05. Broadly in line with IMGT annotations, most TCR beta V segments showed up in productive rearrangements about 90% or about 30% of the time in an earlier analysis of roughly 590 of the donors. Immune exposure information for the cohort was limited to CMV serostatus. A few of the identified cytomegalovirus-associated TCR beta chains were confirmed in vitro to be specific for cytomegalovirus antigens. Because HLA typing was unavailable for some donors at each locus, only the typed subset was used in association tests. The study gave a list of under 200 TCR beta chains associated with cytomegalovirus. Compared with equally common non-associated chains, HLA-associated TCR beta chains in a later analysis were more clonally expanded and had lower generation probabilities. Assigning TCR associations to individual alleles was difficult when HLA alleles, especially DR and DQ, strongly co-occurred. A further reported finding was that TCR beta sequences accurately predicted the HLA-A and HLA-B alleles for most subjects in the first cohort. Cytomegalovirus status was reported to be diagnosed by the classifier with high specificity and sensitivity in both the original and validation cohorts. Correlated functional status among segregating V segments might reflect linkage disequilibrium, but an unknown experimental factor could not be ruled out. A later analysis reported that several top co-occurrence clusters appeared linked to parvovirus B19, influenza, CMV and Epstein-Barr virus. In a later analysis, most CMV-associated TCR beta chains were found to appear HLA-restricted, with HLA associations seemingly driven largely by CMV exposure.

The cohort comprised approximately 700 healthy bone marrow donors. At the time of sampling, every cohort member was nominally healthy, though immune exposures that went unrecorded were likely present. The donor tested CMV seropositive and was one of the 289 seropositive cohort members. Each donor provided a peripheral blood sample, and peripheral blood mononuclear cells were used for TCR beta sequencing. The Qiagen DNeasy Blood Extraction Kit was used to extract genomic DNA from the blood cell samples. Sequenced material: PBMCs. The chain joins TRBV9 to TRBJ2-2; the D segment could be TRBD2, given 5 matching bases. The source is a female donor in good health and CMV-seropositive. The encoded CDR3 is CASTIEEAGELFF. The DNA reads TGTGCCAGCACTATAGAGGAGGCCGGGGAGCTGTTTTTT.